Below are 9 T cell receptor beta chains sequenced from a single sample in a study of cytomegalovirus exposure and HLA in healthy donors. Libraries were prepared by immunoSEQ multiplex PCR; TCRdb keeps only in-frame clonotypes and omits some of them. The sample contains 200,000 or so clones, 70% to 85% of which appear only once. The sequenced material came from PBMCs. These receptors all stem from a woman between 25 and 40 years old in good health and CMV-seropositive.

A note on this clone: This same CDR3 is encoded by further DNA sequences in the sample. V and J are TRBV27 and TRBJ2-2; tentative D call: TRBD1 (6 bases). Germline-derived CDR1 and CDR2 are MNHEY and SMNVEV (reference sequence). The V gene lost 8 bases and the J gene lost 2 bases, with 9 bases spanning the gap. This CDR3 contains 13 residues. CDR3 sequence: CASRDTNTGELFF. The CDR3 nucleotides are TGTGCCAGCCGGGACACAAACACCGGGGAGCTGTTTTTT.

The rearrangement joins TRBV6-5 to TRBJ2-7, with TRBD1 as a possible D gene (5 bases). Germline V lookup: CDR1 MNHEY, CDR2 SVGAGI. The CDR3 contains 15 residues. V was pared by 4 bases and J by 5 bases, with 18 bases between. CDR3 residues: CASSSTGGSENEQYF. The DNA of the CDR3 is TGTGCCAGCAGTTCAACAGGTGGCTCTGAGAACGAGCAGTACTTC.

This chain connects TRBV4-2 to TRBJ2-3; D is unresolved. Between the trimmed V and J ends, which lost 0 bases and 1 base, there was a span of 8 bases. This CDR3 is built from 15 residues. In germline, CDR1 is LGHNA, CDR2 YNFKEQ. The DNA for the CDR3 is TGTGCCAGCAGCCAAGAAATGGCTGGCACAGATACGCAGTATTTT. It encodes CASSQEMAGTDTQYF.

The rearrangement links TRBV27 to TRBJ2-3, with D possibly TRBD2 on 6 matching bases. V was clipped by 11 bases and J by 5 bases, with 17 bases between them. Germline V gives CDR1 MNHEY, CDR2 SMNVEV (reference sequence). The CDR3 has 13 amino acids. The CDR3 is CASAREWRDTQYF. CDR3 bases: TGTGCCTCGGCCCGGGAGTGGAGAGATACGCAGTATTTT.

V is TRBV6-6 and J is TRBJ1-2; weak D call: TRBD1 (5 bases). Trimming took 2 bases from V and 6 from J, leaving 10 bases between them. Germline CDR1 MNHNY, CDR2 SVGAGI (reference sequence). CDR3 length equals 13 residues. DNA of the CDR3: TGTGCCAGCAGTTACGCGCGGGGGGATGGCTACACCTTC. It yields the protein CASSYARGDGYTF.

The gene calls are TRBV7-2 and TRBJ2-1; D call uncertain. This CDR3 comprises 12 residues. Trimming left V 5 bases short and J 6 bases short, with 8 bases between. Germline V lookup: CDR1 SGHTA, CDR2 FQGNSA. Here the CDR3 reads CASSTELNEQFF. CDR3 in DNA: TGTGCCAGCAGCACGGAGCTCAATGAGCAGTTCTTC.

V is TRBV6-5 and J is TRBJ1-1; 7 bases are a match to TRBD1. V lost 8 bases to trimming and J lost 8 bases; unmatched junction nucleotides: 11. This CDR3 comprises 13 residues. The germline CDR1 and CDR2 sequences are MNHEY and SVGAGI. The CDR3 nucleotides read TGTGCCAGCCGCGGACAGGCTGTATTAGAAGCTTTCTTT. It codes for CASRGQAVLEAFF.

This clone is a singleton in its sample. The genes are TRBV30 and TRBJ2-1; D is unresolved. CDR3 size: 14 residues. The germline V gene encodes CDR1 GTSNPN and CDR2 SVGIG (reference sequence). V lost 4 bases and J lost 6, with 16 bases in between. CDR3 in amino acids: CAWTRSRYPNEQFF. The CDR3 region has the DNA TGTGCCTGGACGCGGAGTCGGTATCCCAATGAGCAGTTCTTC.

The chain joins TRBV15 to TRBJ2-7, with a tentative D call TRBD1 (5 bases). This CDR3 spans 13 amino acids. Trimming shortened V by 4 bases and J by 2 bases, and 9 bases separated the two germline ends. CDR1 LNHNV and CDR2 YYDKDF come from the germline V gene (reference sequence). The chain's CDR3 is CATSIRGAYEQYF. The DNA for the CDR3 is TGTGCCACCAGCATTAGGGGCGCCTACGAGCAGTACTTC. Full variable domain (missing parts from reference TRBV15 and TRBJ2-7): DAMVIQNPRYQVTQFGKPVTLSCSQTLNHNVMYWYQQKSSQAPKLLFHYYDKDFNNEADTPDNFQSRRPNTSFCFLDIRSPGLGDTAMYLCATSIRGAYEQYFGPGTRLTVT.